The source of this T cell receptor beta chain is a study of blood T cell repertoires in COVID-19. Within 2 weeks of study entry, exposed participants had contacted a PCR-confirmed or clinician-diagnosed COVID-19 case. Produced via immunoSEQ multiplex PCR; TCRdb's table is partial and in-frame only. Among 200,000 to 250,000 clones listed, 88% were seen once. The TCR comes from a woman aged 25 to 45 who had been exposed to COVID-19. The sequencing input was PBMCs or T cells enriched from blood (not recorded which).

This CDR3 is CASSERIRQGPGYTF. CDR3 coding DNA: TGTGCCAGCAGCGAGCGGATCAGACAGGGGCCGGGCTACACCTTC. The chain combines TRBV2 with TRBJ1-2, with 8 nucleotides matching TRBD1. Germline loops: CDR1 SNHLY, CDR2 FYNNEI. The CDR3 covers 15 residues. The trim removed 6 bases at V and 8 bases at J, leaving 14 bases unmatched.